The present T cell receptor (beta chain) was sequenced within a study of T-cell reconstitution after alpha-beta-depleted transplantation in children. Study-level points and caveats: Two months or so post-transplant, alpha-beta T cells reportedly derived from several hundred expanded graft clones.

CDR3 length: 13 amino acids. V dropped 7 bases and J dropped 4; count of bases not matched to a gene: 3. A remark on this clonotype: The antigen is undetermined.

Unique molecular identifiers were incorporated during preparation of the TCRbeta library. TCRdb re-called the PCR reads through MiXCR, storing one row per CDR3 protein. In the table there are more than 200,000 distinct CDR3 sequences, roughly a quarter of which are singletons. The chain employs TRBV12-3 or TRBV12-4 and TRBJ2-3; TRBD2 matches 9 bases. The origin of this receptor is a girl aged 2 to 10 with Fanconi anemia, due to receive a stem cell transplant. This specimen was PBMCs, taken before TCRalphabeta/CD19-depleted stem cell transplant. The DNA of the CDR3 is TGTGCCAGCAACCAGCGGGGGGCAGATACGCAGTATTTT. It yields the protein CASNQRGADTQYF.